The 8 T cell receptor beta chains below were found in one sample sequenced in a study of radiotherapy plus CTLA-4 blockade in lung cancer. Libraries were prepared by immunoSEQ multiplex PCR; TCRdb keeps only in-frame clonotypes and omits some of them. Seen here are about 45,000 clones, roughly 65% observed once, and the top ten hold less than 20%. Specimen: peripheral blood, collected from a patient treated with radiotherapy plus ipilimumab. The receptor set was obtained from a human donor with non-small cell lung cancer who had a partial response to radiotherapy plus ipilimumab.

The CDR3 here is CASSLGATGLQHNSPLHF. The CDR3 DNA reads TGCGCCAGCAGCTTGGGGGCTACAGGATTGCAACATAATTCACCCCTCCACTTT. The chain joins TRBV5-1 to TRBJ1-6, with D possibly TRBD1 on 5 matching bases. Deletions cut 0 bases from V and 5 bases from J, with 18 bases between. This CDR3 has 18 amino acids. Germline V gene sequence: CDR1 SGHRS, CDR2 YFSETQ.

The V and J genes are TRBV9 and TRBJ1-2, with TRBD1 identical over 9 bases. CDR3 size: 12 residues. With V trimmed by 4 bases and J by 9 bases, 4 bases remained unmatched. Germline CDR1 and CDR2: SGDLS and YYNGEE. The CDR3 nucleotides read TGTGCCAGCAGCACGGGACAGGGACGCTACACCTTC. Encoded protein: CASSTGQGRYTF.

This sequence joins TRBV25-1 and TRBJ2-3, with TRBD2 identical over 13 bases. Germline loops: CDR1 MGHDK, CDR2 SYGVNS. The CDR3 is 16 amino acids. Unmatched junction bases numbered 5, after V lost 6 bases and J lost 2 bases. The CDR3 bases are TGTGCCAGCAGGTCGACTAGCGGGGGGACCACAGATACGCAGTATTTT. Amino acid sequence: CASRSTSGGTTDTQYF. The variable domain in full, with the rest retrieved from reference TRBV25-1 and TRBJ2-3, is EADIYQTPRYLVIGTGKKITLECSQTMGHDKMYWYQQDPGMELHLIHYSYGVNSTEKGDLSSESTVSRIRTEHFPLTLESARPSHTSQYLCASRSTSGGTTDTQYFGPGTRLTVL.

This clone occurred a few times. This rearrangement joins TRBV19 to TRBJ1-2; no clear D gene. The CDR3 is 14 residues long. V lost 2 bases to trimming and J lost 7 bases, with 14 bases between them. CDR1 LNHDA and CDR2 SQIVND come from the germline V gene (reference sequence). CDR3 sequence reads: CASSILGSNSGYTF. The CDR3 region has the DNA TGTGCCAGTAGTATACTGGGTTCTAACAGTGGCTACACCTTC. Variable domain in full (rest from reference TRBV19 and TRBJ1-2): DGGITQSPKYLFRKEGQNVTLSCEQNLNHDAMYWYRQDPGQGLRLIYYSQIVNDFQKGDIAEGYSVSREKKESFPLTVTSAQKNPTAFYLCASSILGSNSGYTFGSGTRLTVV.

There are a few counts of this clone. The V call is TRBV2, the J call TRBJ2-1; the D gene is possibly TRBD1 (5 bases). Germline V lookup: CDR1 SNHLY, CDR2 FYNNEI. V lost 6 bases, J lost 8 bases, and 11 bases lay in between. There are 12 residues in the CDR3. CDR3: CASSLRGDEQFF. DNA for the CDR3: TGTGCCAGCAGCCTTAGGGGCGATGAGCAGTTCTTC.

The CDR3 DNA reads as TGTGCCAGCAGCTTAGCACTAGCGGGGGGGCCGGGTACGCAGTATTTT. Protein product: CASSLALAGGPGTQYF. V usage is TRBV11-2 and J usage is TRBJ2-3; 13 bases are a match to TRBD2. The CDR3 loop spans 16 amino acids. V dropped 1 base and J dropped 8; count of bases not matched to a gene: 6. From germline, CDR1 is SGHAT and CDR2 FQNNGV.

The chain links TRBV5-4 to TRBJ1-1, with 7 bases matching TRBD1. Per the germline V gene, CDR1 is SGHNT and CDR2 is YYREEE (reference sequence). The V segment lost 5 bases and the J segment 6 bases; nucleotides outside the gene matches: 10. The CDR3 sequence is 14 residues long. CDR3 sequence reads: CASSRQGVGAEAFF. For the CDR3, the DNA is TGTGCCAGCAGTCGACAGGGCGTCGGGGCTGAAGCTTTCTTT.

The chain uses TRBV5-1 and TRBJ1-4; D is undetermined. The germline V gene has CDR1 SGHRS and CDR2 YFSETQ. This CDR3 spans 15 amino acids. The V end lost 4 bases, the J end lost 7 bases, and 17 bases lay between the germline ends. DNA for the CDR3: TGCGCCAGCAGCCCTGCGGAAGGATTAGCTGAAAAACTGTTTTTT. Amino acid sequence: CASSPAEGLAEKLFF.